The present TCR beta chain was sequenced within a study of graft-versus-host responses after intestinal transplantation. As for the study in general: Transplant types were multivisceral, liver-intestinal, or isolated intestinal. Tacrolimus plus steroids were given to all recipients for about 3 years, preceded by anti-thymocyte globulin induction.

Researchers processed graft tissue to release intraepithelial and lamina propria lymphocytes. General observations from the study: Declines in HvG clones occurring early post-transplant were associated with peak circulating GvH clone levels. Allografts carried high graft-versus-host to host-versus-graft clonal ratios in patients having graft-donor T cell macrochimerism.

In its sample, this clone was seen a few times. Its antigen is unknown. The assay was immunoSEQ multiplex PCR, and TCRdb's table has in-frame clones only and misses some. The table records about 15,000 clones, roughly 81% of them present only once. Germline V gene lookup returns CDR1 SEHNR and CDR2 FQNEAQ (reference sequence). The CDR3 totals 13 residues. The V and J ends lost 10 bases and 2 bases, in that order; junction bases with no gene match: 7. V is TRBV7-9 and J is TRBJ2-5; 7 nucleotides line up with TRBD1. The receptor's source is a human patient who received an intestinal transplant, so some T cells may come from the graft donor. This sample comprised ileum tissue, obtained 14 days after transplant. The CDR3 DNA follows: TGTGCCATCGCTCCGGGACAGCAAGAGACCCAGTACTTC. Translating it yields CAIAPGQQETQYF.